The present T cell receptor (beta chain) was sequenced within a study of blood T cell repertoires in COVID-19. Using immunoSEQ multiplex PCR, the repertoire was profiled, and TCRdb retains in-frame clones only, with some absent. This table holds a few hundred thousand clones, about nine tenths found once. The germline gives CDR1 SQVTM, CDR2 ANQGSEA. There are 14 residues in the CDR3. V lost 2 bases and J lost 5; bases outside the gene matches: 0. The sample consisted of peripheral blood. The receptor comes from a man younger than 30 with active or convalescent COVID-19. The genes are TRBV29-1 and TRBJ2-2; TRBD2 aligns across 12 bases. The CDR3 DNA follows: TGCAGCGTTGAAACTAGCGGGAGGACCGGGGAGCTGTTTTTT. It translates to CSVETSGRTGELFF.